The 17 T cell receptor beta chains listed next were all sequenced from one sample in a study of blood T cell repertoires in COVID-19. The assay was immunoSEQ multiplex PCR, and TCRdb's table has in-frame clones only and misses some. The sample holds around 230,000 clones, around four fifths seen once. Input material: peripheral blood. The receptors stem from a woman aged 40-49 years with active or convalescent COVID-19.

This clone was seen only a few times. The chain has TRBV7-6 and TRBJ1-1; D perhaps matches TRBD1 (6 bases). Trimming pared 5 bases from V and 3 bases from J, leaving 13 bases between. The CDR3 consists of 14 residues. Germline V gene data show CDR1 as SGHVS and CDR2 as FNYEAQ. The CDR3 sequence: CASSRGGQYTEAFF. CDR3 in DNA: TGTGCCAGCAGCCGAGGCGGACAGTACACTGAAGCTTTCTTT. Supplemented by reference TRBV7-6 and TRBJ1-1, the full variable domain reads GAGVSQSPRYKVTKRGQDVALRCDPISGHVSLYWYRQALGQGPEFLTYFNYEAQQDKSGLPNDRFSAERPEGSISTLTIQRTEQRDSAMYRCASSRGGQYTEAFFGQGTRLTVV.

The chain joins TRBV10-3 to TRBJ1-1; D unresolved. Trimming took off 8 bases at V and 0 bases at J, with 10 bases between the two ends. The CDR3 has 13 amino acids. Germline CDR1 ENHRY, CDR2 SYGVKD. The CDR3 sequence is CAIRSSVNTEAFF. The DNA for the CDR3 is TGTGCCATCCGGAGTTCTGTGAACACTGAAGCTTTCTTT.

This clone has only one observation. The CDR3 nucleotides are TGTGCCAGCAGTGAATTATTCGGGGACGAGCAGTACTTC. Translating gives CASSELFGDEQYF. This sequence joins TRBV6-1 and TRBJ2-7; perhaps TRBD2 as D (5 bases). The CDR3 has 13 residues. V shed 2 bases and J shed 5 bases, with 10 bases lying between them. CDR1 and CDR2 from the germline V gene are MNHNS and SASEGT.

The V gene is TRBV4-1, the J gene TRBJ1-5; D is ambiguous. Germline V gene data show CDR1 as MGHRA and CDR2 as YSYEKL. V lost 0 bases to trimming and J lost 2 bases, with 5 bases between them. The CDR3 runs to 14 residues. The CDR3: CASSQDAGNQPQHF. CDR3 nucleotide sequence: TGCGCCAGCAGCCAAGATGCGGGCAATCAGCCCCAGCATTTT.

This chain connects TRBV6-4 to TRBJ1-4; 7 nucleotides match TRBD1. The CDR3 is 15 residues long. V dropped 8 bases and J dropped 2; count of bases not matched to a gene: 8. Germline CDR1 reads MRHNA; CDR2 reads SNTAGT. CDR3 sequence (DNA): TGTGCCAGCCGTGGGACAGCGGATACTAATGAAAAACTGTTTTTT. Translated: CASRGTADTNEKLFF.

This chain uses TRBV10-3 with TRBJ2-1; TRBD2 agrees at 8 bases. Looked up from germline, CDR1 is ENHRY and CDR2 is SYGVKD. Trimming removed 2 bases from V and 2 bases from J; junction bases left unmatched: 2. This CDR3 has 15 residues. Written as DNA, the CDR3 is TGTGCCATCAGTGAGCGGGGGGGAACCTACAATGAGCAGTTCTTC. The encoded protein is CAISERGGTYNEQFF.

This chain connects TRBV28 to TRBJ1-2, with a tentative D call TRBD1 (5 bases). CDR1 and CDR2 from the germline V gene are MDHEN and SYDVKM. Trimming cost V 4 bases and J 8 bases, with 17 bases left between them. CDR3 length equals 14 residues. The CDR3, as DNA: TGTGCCAGCAGTTCGACTCAGGGATCCGAGGGCTACACCTTC. It translates to CASSSTQGSEGYTF.

This sequence joins TRBV29-1 and TRBJ2-7, with D possibly TRBD1 on 5 matching bases. The germline V gene encodes CDR1 SQVTM and CDR2 ANQGSEA. The V and J ends lost 1 base and 3 bases respectively, with 7 bases between them. The CDR3 consists of 12 residues. CDR3 amino acids: CSVEVDSYEQYF. CDR3 sequence (DNA): TGCAGCGTTGAAGTAGACAGCTACGAGCAGTACTTC.

V is TRBV27 and J is TRBJ2-1; 10 bases agree with TRBD2. Germline V lookup: CDR1 MNHEY, CDR2 SMNVEV (reference sequence). The CDR3 consists of 15 residues. Trimming took 3 bases from V and 4 from J; bases not matched to a gene: 3. CDR3 DNA: TGTGCCAGCAGTTTGGGACTAGCGATTTACAATGAGCAGTTCTTC. Translating gives CASSLGLAIYNEQFF.

This chain links TRBV27 with TRBJ1-5; D gene uncertain. There are 14 residues in the CDR3. V lost 4 bases and J lost 0, with 7 bases in between. Germline loops: CDR1 MNHEY, CDR2 SMNVEV (reference sequence). The CDR3 DNA follows: TGTGCCAGCAGTTCCTACGATAGCAATCAGCCCCAGCATTTT. Translation gives CASSSYDSNQPQHF.

This clone was counted a single time. The chain links TRBV5-1 to TRBJ2-7; TRBD1 matches at 8 bases. The length of the CDR3 is 14 residues. The germline V gene encodes CDR1 SGHRS and CDR2 YFSETQ. With V trimmed by 4 bases and J by 6 bases, 9 bases remained unmatched. CDR3 in amino acids: CASSPGQGLSEQYF. The CDR3 coding sequence is TGCGCCAGCAGCCCCGGACAGGGTTTGAGCGAGCAGTACTTC.

The chain recombines TRBV30 with TRBJ2-2; TRBD2 agrees at 12 bases. Germline loops: CDR1 GTSNPN, CDR2 SVGIG (reference sequence). This CDR3 comprises 14 residues. With V trimmed by 3 bases and J by 5 bases, 1 base remained unmatched. For the CDR3, the DNA is TGTGCCTGGAGGACTAGCGGGGGTACCGGGGAGCTGTTTTTT. Residues: CAWRTSGGTGELFF.

V and J are TRBV30 and TRBJ2-7; 8 nucleotides match TRBD1. Trimming at V came to 5 bases and at J to 5 bases, leaving 2 bases not matched to a gene. CDR1 and CDR2 (germline): GTSNPN, SVGIG (reference sequence). The CDR3 spans 11 residues. The CDR3 DNA is TGTGCCTGGGACAGGGGCCACGAGCAGTACTTC. It yields the protein CAWDRGHEQYF.

V usage is TRBV21-1 and J usage is TRBJ2-4; whether TRBD2, the table's D call, matches the DNA was not checked. TRBV21-1 is an annotated pseudogene. This CDR3 is built from 13 residues. CDR3 in amino acids: CASSSPVKNIQYF. The CDR3 DNA reads as TGTGCCAGCAGCTCCCCTGTCAAAAACATTCAGTACTTC.

This clone was seen only once. This same CDR3 is encoded by further DNA sequences in the sample. The CDR3 DNA is TGTGCCAGCTCCCCGGGACACCGGAACACTGAAGCTTTCTTT. The encoded protein is CASSPGHRNTEAFF. J is TRBJ1-1 and V is TRBV6-5; a weak D match, TRBD1 (6 bases). The germline V gene has CDR1 MNHEY and CDR2 SVGAGI. The CDR3 totals 14 residues. Trimming pared 8 bases from V and 1 base from J, leaving 14 bases between.

V gene TRBV5-1 combines with J gene TRBJ2-3; a weak D match, TRBD2 (7 bases). This CDR3 comprises 16 residues. V shed 6 bases and J shed 5 bases, with 22 bases lying between them. From germline, CDR1 is SGHRS and CDR2 YFSETQ. CDR3 sequence (DNA): TGCGCCAGCAAAAGGTGGGGCCAGGGGAGGGGAGATACGCAGTATTTT. Translation: CASKRWGQGRGDTQYF.

The chain recombines TRBV28 with TRBJ2-1, with a weak D call TRBD2 (5 bases). This CDR3 has 19 amino acids. Germline V gene lookup returns CDR1 MDHEN and CDR2 SYDVKM. V lost 11 bases to trimming and J lost 4 bases, with 33 bases between them. The CDR3 region is CAAGSAVRLSSAIYNEQFF. CDR3 sequence (DNA): TGTGCCGCGGGCAGTGCCGTCAGACTGTCCAGCGCTATTTACAATGAGCAGTTCTTC.